Presented here are 5 T cell receptor beta chains from one specimen sequenced in a study of CD8 T cells in Susac syndrome. After extraction with the RNeasy kit, about 0.45 to 1 ug of the RNA was reverse transcribed using random hexamers. Via MiXCR, TCRdb re-called the immunoSEQ multiplex PCR reads, giving one row per CDR3 protein. The table shows 150,000 to 200,000 distinct CDR3 sequences, with approximately 93% occurring only once. Sample: CD4+ T cells from PBMCs. The receptors shown here come from a human donor with multiple sclerosis.

The chain links TRBV19 to TRBJ2-1, with TRBD1 matching 9 bases. The CDR3 consists of 14 residues. V lost 9 bases, J lost 7 bases, and 10 bases stayed unmatched. From germline, CDR1 is LNHDA and CDR2 SQIVND (reference sequence). CDR3 residues: CARTGTGILNEQFF. CDR3 sequence (DNA): TGTGCCAGAACGGGGACAGGGATTTTGAATGAGCAGTTCTTC.

The V and J genes are TRBV20-1 and TRBJ2-7; possibly TRBD1 for D (5 bases). V lost 0 bases to trimming and J lost 3 bases, with 12 bases between them. The CDR3 is 14 amino acids. CDR1 is DFQATT and CDR2 is SNEGSKA in the germline V gene (reference sequence). CDR3 sequence reads: CSARDPGKDYEQYF. For the CDR3, the DNA is TGCAGTGCTAGAGACCCAGGGAAGGACTACGAGCAGTACTTC.

This clonotype was seen a single time. This chain joins TRBV16 and TRBJ1-1; perhaps TRBD1 as D (6 bases). This CDR3 is built from 14 residues. CDR1 KGHSY and CDR2 FQNENV come from the germline V gene. The V and J ends lost 3 bases and 1 base respectively, with 9 bases between them. CDR3 residues: CASSHQQGNTEAFF. In nucleotides, the CDR3 is TGTGCCAGCAGCCACCAACAGGGGAACACTGAAGCTTTCTTT.

The rearrangement links TRBV9 to TRBJ1-3; D gene unclear. Deletions cut 4 bases from V and 0 bases from J, with 11 bases between. The CDR3 has 15 residues. Per the germline V gene, CDR1 is SGDLS and CDR2 is YYNGEE. The CDR3 reads CASSPSTFSGNTIYF. CDR3 nucleotides: TGTGCCAGCAGCCCCTCAACGTTCTCTGGAAACACCATATATTTT.

This clonotype was recorded only once. The gene calls are TRBV20-1 and TRBJ2-5; perhaps TRBD2 as D (7 bases). The CDR3 is 13 residues long. V gave up 3 bases and J gave up 1 base, with 9 bases separating them. CDR1 DFQATT and CDR2 SNEGSKA come from the germline V gene (reference sequence). CDR3 loop: CSARGGLQETQYF. CDR3 DNA sequence: TGCAGTGCTAGGGGGGGGCTCCAAGAGACCCAGTACTTC.